This T cell receptor beta chain was profiled in a study of OX40 agonist ivuxolimab in advanced cancers. Background on the study: Ivuxolimab, an agonist antibody against OX40 (CD134), was given to patients. Intravenous ivuxolimab at 0.01 to 10 mg/kg was given to patients every 2 weeks.

To note about this clone: The junction does not match germline at one end; this may be a read error.

Generated by immunoSEQ multiplex PCR, the TCRdb table keeps only in-frame clones and is missing some. The sample holds approximately 20,000 clones, roughly nine tenths seen once. CDR1 and CDR2 from the germline V gene are MNHEY and SVGAGI. This CDR3 comprises 12 residues. The sequenced sample was CD4+ or CD8+ T cells sorted from blood, obtained in a trial of the OX40 agonist ivuxolimab. The chain has TRBV6-5 and TRBJ1-1; the D gene is possibly TRBD1 (5 bases). The receptor was isolated from an adult with an advanced solid tumor such as melanoma, head and neck, liver or kidney cancer. The CDR3 nucleotides read TGTGCCAGCAGTTACCTGGACACGCGGCCCGTCTTT. It specifies CASSYLDTRPVF.